This TCR beta chain originates from a study of shared clonotypes between healthy human individuals (dated by TCRdb to 2019 to 2021). For the study in its entirety: Three men and two women, aged 18 to 49 years, made up the cohort. Per donor, three plates each were used for CD4 naive and CD4 memory, two for CD8 naive, and one for CD8 memory. To estimate repertoire size and how much clonotypes are shared between individuals, the study performed deep sequencing of blood TCR repertoires from 4 to 6 healthy adults. To increase sequencing depth and limit assay-specific biases, different laboratories used diverse techniques to prepare libraries and sequence TCR repertoires. Per donor, leukapheresis produced somewhere between about 0.85 and 8.9 billion PBMCs. Summary of the overall study and its limitations: Only blood was sampled, and tissue TCR repertoires likely differ from those in blood. Pairwise subsampling indicated that sequencing depth was expected to affect the degree of clonotype sharing among donors. Clonotypes shared by all four sorted-subset donors showed higher generation probabilities than non-shared clonotypes. Rarefaction of sorted-subset datasets indicated incomplete sequencing despite the large sequencing depth. The small number of donors limited the genetic and exposure-history diversity represented. Sharing across several donors was observed for 4.5% to 6.5% of naive CD4, about 3.2% of naive CD8, roughly 2.4% of memory CD4, and roughly 0.4% of memory CD8 clonotypes. Estimated clonotype richness was generally larger for naive than for memory subsets.

Details on this clone: Its antigen has not been determined. No much larger clone is present one base from it, and per-base qualities are unavailable.

TCR CDR3 regions were amplified from genomic DNA by multiplex PCR using the deep immunoSEQ assay. For each cell subset, the extracted genomic DNA was distributed evenly across all wells of several immunoSEQ 96-well plates, and each plate served as one replicate. Each replicate PCR for sorted subsets received around 0.2 ug genomic DNA, equal to about 30,000 T cell genomes. The purified libraries were quantified using a Qubit 3.0 fluorometer, sized with a Bioanalyzer 2100, and then quantified again using the KAPA Library Quantification kit. Each immunoSEQ 96-well plate was sequenced on its own single-read 150-cycle Illumina NextSeq 550 flow cell. The original pipeline was this. The immunoSEQ output contained only junctional sequences without quality scores, so filtering could not match that applied to full-length reads. To assign V/J genes and CDR3, sequences were annotated against IMGT germline references using PyIR, a Python wrapper for IgBLAST v1.9. Reads were filtered out if the reads had weak V/J assignments (E-value above 1e-6), no CDR3, stop codons, out-of-frame junctions, or ambiguous translated residues. A V3J clonotype was defined by an identical inferred V gene, J gene, and CDR3 amino acid sequence. To compute the percentage overlap between repertoires, the number of shared unique clonotypes was divided by the size of the smaller repertoire. Richness of each repertoire was evaluated using RTK rarefaction, the Chao1 estimator, and Recon v2.1 estimates of unobserved clonotypes. For all TCRbeta clonotypes obtained by the gDNA method from a few donors, generation probabilities were computed with OLGA. The source is immuneACCESS, and TCRdb retained only in-frame sequences with V and J called. Part of the clones is not carried over; for the studies checked, unresolved V genes explain less than half of this, and the remainder is unexplained. The D gene and trimming were derived from the DNA, and the V and J assignments and clone size from that table. Counted in this sample were approximately 320,000 clones; around 86% of them appeared once. Roughly 17% of the sample is held by the ten biggest clonotypes.

The donors were healthy, HIV-negative adults with no recently reported acute infections or vaccinations. Every donor was a Caucasian adult residing in Nashville, Tennessee, USA. CD8 memory samples were composed of magnetically selected CD45RO+ cells combined with CCR7-negative CD45RA+ effector memory (TemRA) cells. Blood was collected by leukapheresis, and PBMCs were isolated by Ficoll-Histopaque density gradient centrifugation and then cryopreserved in liquid nitrogen vapor phase. Purity and quantity of every magnetically sorted T cell population were checked by analytical flow cytometry. From each sorted fraction, genomic DNA was isolated and quantified by UV absorbance on a Nanodrop 2000c. The sequencing sample was made of memory CD8+ T cells sorted from blood. Interpreted using the paper, the cell subset or site label stands for: CD45RO+ cells pooled with CCR7-negative TemRA cells. The TCR was taken from a man between 18 and 35 years old in good health.

The CDR3: CASSLGSIRTGELFF. In nucleotides, the sequence is TGTGCCAGCAGCTTAGGGAGTATCCGGACCGGGGAGCTGTTTTTT. The rearranged segments are TRBV7-2 and TRBJ2-2, with the D gene call left open. The CDR3 has 15 amino acids, counting the end cysteine and phenylalanine. Only the CDR3 part of the read is kept: 45 bases, read in frame from the first base. Trimming at the junction amounts to 1 base on V and 5 bases on J, and the germline ends lie 11 bases apart. From a lookup of the germline V gene, CDR1 and CDR2 are SGHTA and FQGNSA.